This T cell receptor beta chain was documented in a study of T cell responses to AZD1222 COVID-19 vaccine. About the research overall: Both about-4-week and about-12-week second-dose recipients were combined.

Trimming removed 0 bases from V and 3 bases from J, with 9 bases in between. CDR3 length equals 14 residues. Looked up from germline, CDR1 is GTSNPN and CDR2 is SVGIG (reference sequence). The method was immunoSEQ multiplex PCR; TCRdb's version includes in-frame clones alone and lacks a portion of them. The table has 170,000 or so clones, around 87% seen once. Points from the study as a whole: Donors, mostly white British, included more females; clonal diversity was possibly underestimated. Repertoires in all cases were sampled only once the peak T cell response had passed. Targeting of unmutated variant regions was reportedly seen in nearly half of spike-specific TCRs.

This clone was seen only a few times. The antigen is undetermined. This sample comprised peripheral blood, obtained on day 0 of AZD1222 vaccination. The sequence was obtained from an adult in good health. The gene calls are TRBV30 and TRBJ2-1, with no clear D. The DNA for the CDR3 is TGTGCCTGGAGTGTGTTTGGCGGCTACAATGAGCAGTTCTTC. Translation: CAWSVFGGYNEQFF.